This T cell receptor (beta chain) was recovered during a study of blood T cell repertoires in COVID-19. Study as a whole: Sites in the United States, Italy and Spain provided acute and convalescent COVID-19 samples. PBMCs, B-cell-depleted T cells, or T cells were the source of the cDNA or gDNA that made up the material.

The CDR3 totals 13 residues. Trimming cost V 5 bases and J 1 base, with 9 bases left between them. CDR1 and CDR2 (germline): LNHDA, SQIVND (reference sequence). Study processing details: Estimation of nucleated cell counts was performed using reference gene primer amplification. The method was immunoSEQ multiplex PCR; TCRdb's version includes in-frame clones alone and lacks a portion of them. That table gives V, J and clone size, and the DNA gave D and trimming. Here the sample spans about 190,000 clones, approximately 80% being singletons. Source material: peripheral blood. The TCR originated in a woman in her forties or fifties with acute or convalescent COVID-19. J is TRBJ2-7 and V is TRBV19; TRBD2 might be the D (5 bases). The CDR3 sequence: CASSYGKSYEQYF. DNA of the CDR3: TGTGCCAGTAGTTACGGGAAATCCTACGAGCAGTACTTC.